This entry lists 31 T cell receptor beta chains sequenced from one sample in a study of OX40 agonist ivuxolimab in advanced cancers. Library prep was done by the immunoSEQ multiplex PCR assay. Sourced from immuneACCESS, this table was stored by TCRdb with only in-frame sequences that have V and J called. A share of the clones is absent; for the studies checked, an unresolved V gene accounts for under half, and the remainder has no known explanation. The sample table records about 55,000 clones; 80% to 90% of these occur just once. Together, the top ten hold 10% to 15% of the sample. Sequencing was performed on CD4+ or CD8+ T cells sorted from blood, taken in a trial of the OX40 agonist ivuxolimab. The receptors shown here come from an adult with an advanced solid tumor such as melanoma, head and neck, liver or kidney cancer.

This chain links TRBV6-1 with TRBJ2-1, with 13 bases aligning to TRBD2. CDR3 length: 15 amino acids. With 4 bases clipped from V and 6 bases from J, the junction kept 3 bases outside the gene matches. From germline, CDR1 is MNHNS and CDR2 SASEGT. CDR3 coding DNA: TGTGCCAGCAGTGTTGGGACTAGCGGGGCCAATGAGCAGTTCTTC. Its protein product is CASSVGTSGANEQFF.

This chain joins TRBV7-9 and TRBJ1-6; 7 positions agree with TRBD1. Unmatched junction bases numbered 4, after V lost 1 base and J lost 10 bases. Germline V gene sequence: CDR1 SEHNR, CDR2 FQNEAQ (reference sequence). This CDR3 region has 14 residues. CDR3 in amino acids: CASSLGQGTSPLHF. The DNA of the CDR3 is TGTGCCAGCAGCTTAGGACAGGGCACGTCACCCCTCCACTTT.

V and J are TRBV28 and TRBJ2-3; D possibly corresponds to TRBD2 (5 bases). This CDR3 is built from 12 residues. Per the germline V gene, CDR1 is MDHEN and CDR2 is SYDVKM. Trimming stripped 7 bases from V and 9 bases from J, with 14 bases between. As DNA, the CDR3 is TGTGCCAGCACCCCTCCTAGAGGGACGCAGTATTTT. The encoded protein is CASTPPRGTQYF. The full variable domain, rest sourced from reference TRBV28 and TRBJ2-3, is DVKVTQSSRYLVKRTGEKVFLECVQDMDHENMFWYRQDPGLGLRLIYFSYDVKMKEKGDIPEGYSVSREKKERFSLILESASTNQTSMYLCASTPPRGTQYFGPGTRLTVL.

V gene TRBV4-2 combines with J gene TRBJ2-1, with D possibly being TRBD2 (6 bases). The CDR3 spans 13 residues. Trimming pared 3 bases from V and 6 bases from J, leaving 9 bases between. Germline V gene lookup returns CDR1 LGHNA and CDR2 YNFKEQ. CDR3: CASSQGTFNEQFF. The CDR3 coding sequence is TGTGCCAGCAGCCAGGGGACTTTCAATGAGCAGTTCTTC.

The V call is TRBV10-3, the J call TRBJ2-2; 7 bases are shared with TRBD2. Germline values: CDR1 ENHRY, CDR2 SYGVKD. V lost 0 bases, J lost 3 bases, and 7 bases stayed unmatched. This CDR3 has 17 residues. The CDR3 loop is CAISESLAGVDTGELFF. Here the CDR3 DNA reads TGTGCCATCAGTGAGTCTCTGGCGGGAGTTGACACCGGGGAGCTGTTTTTT.

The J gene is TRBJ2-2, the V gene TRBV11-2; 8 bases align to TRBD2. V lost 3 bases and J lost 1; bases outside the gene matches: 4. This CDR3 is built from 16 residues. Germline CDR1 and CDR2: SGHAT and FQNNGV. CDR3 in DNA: TGTGCCAGCAGCTTCGTAGCGGGGATGAACACCGGGGAGCTGTTTTTT. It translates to CASSFVAGMNTGELFF.

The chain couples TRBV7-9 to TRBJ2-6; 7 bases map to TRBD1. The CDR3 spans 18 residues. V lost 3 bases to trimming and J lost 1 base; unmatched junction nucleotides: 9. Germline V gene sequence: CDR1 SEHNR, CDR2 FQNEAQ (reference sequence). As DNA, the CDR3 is TGTGCCAGCAGCTTGGCTACAGGGGAAGAATCTGGGGCCAACGTCCTGACTTTC. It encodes CASSLATGEESGANVLTF.

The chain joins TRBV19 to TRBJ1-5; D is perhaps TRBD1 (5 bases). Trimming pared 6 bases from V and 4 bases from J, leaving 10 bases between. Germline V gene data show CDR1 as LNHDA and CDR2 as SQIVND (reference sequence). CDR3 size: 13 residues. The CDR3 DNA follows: TGTGCCAGTAGCTCAGGGTGGAATCAGCCCCAGCATTTT. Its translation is CASSSGWNQPQHF.

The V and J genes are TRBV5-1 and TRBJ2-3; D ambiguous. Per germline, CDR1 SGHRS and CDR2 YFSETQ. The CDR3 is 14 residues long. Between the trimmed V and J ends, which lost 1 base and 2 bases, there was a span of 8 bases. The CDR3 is CASSLLRNTDTQYF. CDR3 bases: TGCGCCAGCAGCTTGCTCAGAAACACAGATACGCAGTATTTT.

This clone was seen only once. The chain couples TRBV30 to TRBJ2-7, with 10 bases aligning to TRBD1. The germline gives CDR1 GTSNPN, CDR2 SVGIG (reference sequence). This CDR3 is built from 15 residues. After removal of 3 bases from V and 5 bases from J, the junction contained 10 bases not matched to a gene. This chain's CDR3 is CAWRYTTGGVDEQYF. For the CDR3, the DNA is TGTGCCTGGAGGTATACGACAGGGGGCGTAGACGAGCAGTACTTC.

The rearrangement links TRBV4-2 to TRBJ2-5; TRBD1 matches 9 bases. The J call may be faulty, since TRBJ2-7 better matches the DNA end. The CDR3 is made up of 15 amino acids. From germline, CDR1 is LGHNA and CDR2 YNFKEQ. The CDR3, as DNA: TGTGCCAGCAGCCCAGGGGGGGGACAGGGACGCGAGCAGTACTTC. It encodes CASSPGGGQGREQYF.

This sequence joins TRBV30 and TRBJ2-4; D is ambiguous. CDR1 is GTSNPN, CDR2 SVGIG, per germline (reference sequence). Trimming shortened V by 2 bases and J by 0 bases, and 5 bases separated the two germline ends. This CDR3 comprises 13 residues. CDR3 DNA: TGTGCCTGGAGTAAAATAGCCAAAAACATTCAGTACTTC. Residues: CAWSKIAKNIQYF.

CDR3 in DNA: TGTGCCAGCACCGGGAGGAGGGGCAATCAGCCCCAGCATTTT. It specifies CASTGRRGNQPQHF. The chain links TRBV28 to TRBJ1-5; D not certain. Germline CDR1 reads MDHEN; CDR2 reads SYDVKM. The CDR3 is 14 residues long. With 7 bases removed from V and 2 bases from J, the gap between germline ends came to 12 bases.

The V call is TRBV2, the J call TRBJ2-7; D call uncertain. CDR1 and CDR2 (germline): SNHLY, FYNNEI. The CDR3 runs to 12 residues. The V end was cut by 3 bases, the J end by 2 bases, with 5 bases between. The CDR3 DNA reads TGTGCCAGCAGTGAGGGCGCCTACGAGCAGTACGTC. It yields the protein CASSEGAYEQYV.

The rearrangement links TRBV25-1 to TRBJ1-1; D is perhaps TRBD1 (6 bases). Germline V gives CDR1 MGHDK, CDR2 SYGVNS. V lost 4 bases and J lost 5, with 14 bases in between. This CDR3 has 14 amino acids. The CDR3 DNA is TGTGCCAGCAGTGGTAGAGGGGGGATAACTGAAGCTTTCTTT. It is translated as CASSGRGGITEAFF.

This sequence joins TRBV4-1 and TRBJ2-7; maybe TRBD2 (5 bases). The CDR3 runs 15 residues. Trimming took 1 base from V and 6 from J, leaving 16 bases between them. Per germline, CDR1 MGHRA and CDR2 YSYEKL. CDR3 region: CASSQAGSGTGEQYF. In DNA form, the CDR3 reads TGCGCCAGCAGCCAAGCTGGGAGTGGAACCGGCGAGCAGTACTTC.

CDR3 DNA sequence: TGTGCCAGCAGCCCCCCGGGGCTGAGCAATCAGCCCCAGCATTTT. It encodes CASSPPGLSNQPQHF. The chain recombines TRBV28 with TRBJ1-5; perhaps TRBD1 as D (5 bases). Germline V lookup: CDR1 MDHEN, CDR2 SYDVKM. V was trimmed by 6 bases and J by 1 base, leaving 13 bases between them. This CDR3 has 15 residues.

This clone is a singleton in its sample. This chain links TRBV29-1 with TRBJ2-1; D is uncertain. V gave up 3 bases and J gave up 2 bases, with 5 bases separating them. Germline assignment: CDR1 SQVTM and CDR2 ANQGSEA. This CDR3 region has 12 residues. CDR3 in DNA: TGCAGCGTTGAGTCAGCCTACAATGAGCAGTTCTTC. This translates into CSVESAYNEQFF.

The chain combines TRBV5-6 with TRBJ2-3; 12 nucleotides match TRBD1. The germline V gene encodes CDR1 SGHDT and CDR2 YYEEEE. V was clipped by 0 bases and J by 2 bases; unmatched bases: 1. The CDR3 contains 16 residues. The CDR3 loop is CASSLEGQGATDTQYF. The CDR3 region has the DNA TGTGCCAGCAGCTTGGAGGGACAGGGGGCCACAGATACGCAGTATTTT.

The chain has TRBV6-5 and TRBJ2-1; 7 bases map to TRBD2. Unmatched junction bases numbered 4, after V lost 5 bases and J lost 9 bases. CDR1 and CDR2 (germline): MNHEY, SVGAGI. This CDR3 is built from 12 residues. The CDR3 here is CASSIAGGEQFF. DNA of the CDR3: TGTGCCAGCAGTATAGCGGGTGGTGAGCAGTTCTTC.

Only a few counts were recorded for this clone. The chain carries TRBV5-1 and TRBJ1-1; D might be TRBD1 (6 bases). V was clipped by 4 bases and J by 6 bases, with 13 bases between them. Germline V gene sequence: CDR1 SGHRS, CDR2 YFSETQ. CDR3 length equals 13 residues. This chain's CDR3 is CASSLGGDAEAFF. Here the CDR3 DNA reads TGCGCCAGCAGCCTAGGGGGAGACGCTGAAGCTTTCTTT.

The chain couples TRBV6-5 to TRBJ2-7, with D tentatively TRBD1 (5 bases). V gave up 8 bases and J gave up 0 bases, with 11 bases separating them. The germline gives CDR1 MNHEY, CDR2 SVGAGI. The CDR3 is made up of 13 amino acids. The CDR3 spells CASRPGNSYEQYF. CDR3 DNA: TGTGCCAGCCGCCCAGGGAACTCCTACGAGCAGTACTTC.

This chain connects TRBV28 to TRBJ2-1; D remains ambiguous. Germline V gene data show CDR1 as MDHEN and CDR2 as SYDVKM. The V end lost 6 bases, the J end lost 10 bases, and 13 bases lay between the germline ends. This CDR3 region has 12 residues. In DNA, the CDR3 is TGTGCCAGCAGCCACGACCGATGGGAGCAGTTCTTC. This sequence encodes CASSHDRWEQFF.

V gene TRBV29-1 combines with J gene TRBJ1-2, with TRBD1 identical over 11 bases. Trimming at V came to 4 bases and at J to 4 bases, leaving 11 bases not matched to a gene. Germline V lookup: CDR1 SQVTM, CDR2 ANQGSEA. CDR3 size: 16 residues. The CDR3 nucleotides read TGCAGCGTTGTCCCGGACAGGGGGCGCCTGAGCTATGGCTACACCTTC. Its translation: CSVVPDRGRLSYGYTF.

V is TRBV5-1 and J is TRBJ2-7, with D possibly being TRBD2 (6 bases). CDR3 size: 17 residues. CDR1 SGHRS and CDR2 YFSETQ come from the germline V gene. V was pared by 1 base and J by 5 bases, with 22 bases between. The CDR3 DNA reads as TGCGCCAGCAGCTTGACCCCAGGGAGTGGGAGGAGCCACGAGCAGTACTTC. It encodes CASSLTPGSGRSHEQYF.

Written as DNA, the CDR3 is TGTGCCTGGACCGGGGACCCCACCGGGGAGCTGTTTTTT. This translates into CAWTGDPTGELFF. The V gene is TRBV30, the J gene TRBJ2-2; D tentatively reads TRBD1 or TRBD2 (5 bases each). The germline CDR1 and CDR2 sequences are GTSNPN and SVGIG (reference sequence). The CDR3 has 13 residues. V lost 4 bases, J lost 4 bases, and 10 bases lay in between. Complete variable domain (other parts from reference TRBV30 and TRBJ2-2): SQTIHQWPATLVQPVGSPLSLECTVEGTSNPNLYWYRQAAGRGLQLLFYSVGIGQISSEVPQNLSASRPQDRQFILSSKKLLLSDSGFYLCAWTGDPTGELFFGEGSRLTVL.

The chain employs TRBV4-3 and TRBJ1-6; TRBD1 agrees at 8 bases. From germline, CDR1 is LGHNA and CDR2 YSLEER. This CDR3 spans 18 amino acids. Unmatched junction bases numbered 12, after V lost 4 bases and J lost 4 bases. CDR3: CASSPETGAISYNSPLHF. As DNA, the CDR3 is TGCGCCAGCAGCCCCGAGACAGGGGCCATATCGTATAATTCACCCCTCCACTTT.

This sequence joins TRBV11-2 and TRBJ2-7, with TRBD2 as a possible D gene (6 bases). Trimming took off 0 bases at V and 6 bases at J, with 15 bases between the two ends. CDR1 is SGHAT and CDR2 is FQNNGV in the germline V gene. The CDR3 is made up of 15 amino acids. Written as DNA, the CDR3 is TGTGCCAGCAGCTTAGAATTGGGGACTCTCAGCGAGCAGTACTTC. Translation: CASSLELGTLSEQYF.

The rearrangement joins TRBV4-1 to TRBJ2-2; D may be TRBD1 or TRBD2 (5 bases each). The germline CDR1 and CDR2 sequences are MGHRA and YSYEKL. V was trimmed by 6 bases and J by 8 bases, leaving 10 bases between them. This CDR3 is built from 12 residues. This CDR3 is CASRGDTGELFF. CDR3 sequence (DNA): TGCGCCAGCAGGGGGGATACTGGGGAGCTGTTTTTT.

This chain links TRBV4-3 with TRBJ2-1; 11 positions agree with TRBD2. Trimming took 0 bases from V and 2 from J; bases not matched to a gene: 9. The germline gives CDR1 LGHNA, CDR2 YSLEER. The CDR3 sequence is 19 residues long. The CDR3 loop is CASSQDVRLAGRAYNEQFF. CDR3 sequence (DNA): TGCGCCAGCAGCCAAGATGTTCGACTAGCGGGAAGAGCCTACAATGAGCAGTTCTTC.

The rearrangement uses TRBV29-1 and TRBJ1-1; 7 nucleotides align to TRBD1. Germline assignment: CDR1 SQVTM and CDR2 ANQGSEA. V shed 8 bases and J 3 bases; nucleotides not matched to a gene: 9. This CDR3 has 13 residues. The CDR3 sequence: CSLYQGGYTEAFF. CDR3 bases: TGCAGCCTTTACCAGGGGGGGTACACTGAAGCTTTCTTT.